What follows are 14 T cell receptor beta chains derived from one specimen sequenced in a study of response to subunit inactivated influenza vaccine. TCRdb reprocessed the RT-PCR reads via MiXCR and lists one record per CDR3 protein. The repertoire has around 580,000 distinct CDR3 sequences, approximately 15% of them found once; the top ten carry around 10%. This sample comprised PBMCs from blood, obtained about 11 days after vaccination. Receptor source: a man aged 45-65 years who received an inactivated influenza vaccine.

The genes are TRBV28 and TRBJ2-7; D call uncertain. Germline assignment: CDR1 MDHEN and CDR2 SYDVKM. Trimming removed 6 bases from V and 0 bases from J, with 15 bases in between. The CDR3 runs 15 residues. This CDR3 is CASSPLAGSSYEQYF. For the CDR3, the DNA is TGTGCCAGCAGCCCCCTTGCCGGCAGCTCCTACGAGCAGTACTTC. Based on the CDR3 plus reference TRBV28 and TRBJ2-7, the full variable domain is DVKVTQSSRYLVKRTGEKVFLECVQDMDHENMFWYRQDPGLGLRLIYFSYDVKMKEKGDIPEGYSVSREKKERFSLILESASTNQTSMYLCASSPLAGSSYEQYFGPGTRLTVT.

The rearrangement links TRBV20-1 to TRBJ2-1; D is ambiguous. The V end was cut by 5 bases, the J end by 0 bases, with 14 bases between. The CDR3 is made up of 15 amino acids. CDR1 and CDR2 from the germline V gene are DFQATT and SNEGSKA (reference sequence). The DNA for the CDR3 is TGCAGTGCTTCAAGCCCCCAGTACTCCTACAATGAGCAGTTCTTC. Amino acid sequence: CSASSPQYSYNEQFF.

J is TRBJ2-3 and V is TRBV7-2, with D possibly matching TRBD2 (6 bases). Trimming left V 4 bases short and J 6 bases short, with 20 bases between. The germline CDR1 and CDR2 sequences are SGHTA and FQGNSA. The CDR3 spans 16 residues. The CDR3: CASSSQGGVAVDTQYF. CDR3 DNA: TGTGCCAGCAGCTCTCAAGGCGGGGTGGCGGTGGATACGCAGTATTTT. The complete variable domain, with remaining parts taken from reference TRBV7-2 and TRBJ2-3, reads GAGVSQSPSNKVTEKGKDVELRCDPISGHTALYWYRQSLGQGLEFLIYFQGNSAPDKSGLPSDRFSAERTGGSVSTLTIQRTQQEDSAVYLCASSSQGGVAVDTQYFGPGTRLTVL.

CDR3 loop: CASSLSFAGEKLFF. The CDR3 region has the DNA TGTGCCAGCAGCTTATCATTCGCGGGTGAAAAACTGTTTTTT. The V call is TRBV7-9, the J call TRBJ1-4; D gene ambiguous. The CDR3 has 14 residues. V lost 2 bases and J 7 bases, leaving 11 bases between the germline ends. CDR1 and CDR2 from the germline V gene are SEHNR and FQNEAQ (reference sequence).

The V call is TRBV4-1, the J call TRBJ2-2, with D perhaps matching TRBD1 (6 bases). Germline values: CDR1 MGHRA, CDR2 YSYEKL. Trimming removed 1 base at V and 3 bases at J, with 15 bases between. The CDR3 is 17 amino acids. The CDR3 loop reads CASSQGVGAKDTGELFF. The DNA of the CDR3 is TGCGCCAGCAGCCAAGGGGTGGGGGCGAAGGACACCGGGGAGCTGTTTTTT.

The chain has TRBV20-1 and TRBJ2-5; a possible D gene is TRBD2 (6 bases). This CDR3 is 13 amino acids long. Trimming removed 2 bases at V and 0 bases at J, with 7 bases between. CDR1 and CDR2 (germline): DFQATT, SNEGSKA (reference sequence). CDR3 region: CSARRDYQETQYF. DNA of the CDR3: TGCAGTGCTAGACGGGACTACCAAGAGACCCAGTACTTC.

The CDR3 sequence: CASSSIGQGEKLFF. The CDR3 DNA follows: TGTGCCAGCAGTTCCATCGGGCAGGGGGAAAAACTGTTTTTT. The chain joins TRBV27 to TRBJ1-4; perhaps TRBD1 as D (6 bases). Trimming pared 4 bases from V and 8 bases from J, leaving 14 bases between. This CDR3 is built from 14 residues. Germline assignment: CDR1 MNHEY and CDR2 SMNVEV (reference sequence).

This chain joins TRBV4-2 and TRBJ2-3; unclear D gene. The germline V and J ends were trimmed by 2 bases and 6 bases, with 9 bases remaining between them. The CDR3 spans 13 residues. CDR1 and CDR2 (germline): LGHNA, YNFKEQ. Written as DNA, the CDR3 is TGTGCCAGCAGCCAATCTGGCGACGATACGCAGTATTTT. Translating it yields CASSQSGDDTQYF.

This clonotype was seen a few times. V gene TRBV10-3 combines with J gene TRBJ1-1; D unresolved. CDR1 and CDR2 (germline): ENHRY, SYGVKD. V was trimmed by 6 bases and J by 3 bases, leaving 11 bases between them. The CDR3 loop spans 13 amino acids. CDR3 coding DNA: TGTGCCATCAGCAAGGGATCCGACACTGAAGCTTTCTTT. Its protein product is CAISKGSDTEAFF.

The chain has TRBV3-1 and TRBJ1-6; D unresolved. Trimming left V 3 bases short and J 7 bases short, with 4 bases between. CDR1 and CDR2 (germline): LGHDT, YNNKEL (reference sequence). The CDR3 extends over 12 amino acids. The CDR3 DNA is TGTGCCAGCAGCCACTCAAATTCACCCCTCCACTTT. Its translation is CASSHSNSPLHF.

J is TRBJ2-7 and V is TRBV20-1; perhaps TRBD2 as D (5 bases). CDR1 is DFQATT and CDR2 is SNEGSKA in the germline V gene (reference sequence). The CDR3 runs to 13 residues. V was clipped by 6 bases and J by 6 bases, with 18 bases between them. CDR3 in amino acids: CSAERTSAFEQYF. The CDR3 region has the DNA TGCAGTGCCGAGCGGACGTCAGCCTTCGAGCAGTACTTC.

This clonotype was counted at least ten times. The rearrangement links TRBV28 to TRBJ1-5; 9 nucleotides agree with TRBD1. With V trimmed by 6 bases and J by 3 bases, 6 bases remained unmatched. Germline lookup yields CDR1 MDHEN and CDR2 SYDVKM. CDR3 length: 15 amino acids. Written as DNA, the CDR3 is TGTGCCAGCAGAGGGGGACAGGGTTACAATCAGCCCCAGCATTTT. This codes for CASRGGQGYNQPQHF.

In its sample, this clonotype was seen a few times. The rearrangement links TRBV6-2 or TRBV6-3 to TRBJ2-2; 8 bases are shared with TRBD1. The CDR3 is 15 amino acids. Germline V gene data show CDR1 as MNHEY and CDR2 as SVGEGT. Trimming took 7 bases from V and 1 from J; bases not matched to a gene: 5. The chain's CDR3 is CASKNDRGNTGELFF. CDR3 in DNA: TGTGCCAGCAAAAACGACAGGGGGAACACCGGGGAGCTGTTTTTT.

CDR3 residues: CAWRSGSIYEQFF. DNA of the CDR3: TGTGCCTGGAGAAGCGGGAGTATCTATGAGCAGTTCTTC. The chain joins TRBV30 to TRBJ2-1; 8 bases are a match to TRBD2. This CDR3 region has 13 residues. V shed 3 bases, J shed 8 bases, and the junction held 6 bases outside the gene matches. Per the germline V gene, CDR1 is GTSNPN and CDR2 is SVGIG (reference sequence).